This T cell receptor (beta chain) was obtained from a study of radiotherapy plus CTLA-4 blockade in lung cancer. Study context: Objective responses arose in approximately 19% of patients, and 25% to 35% experienced disease control. Overall study results and limits: Once radiotherapy plus ipilimumab had been given, TCR clones derived from tumor expanded in blood.

Patients in the study, people with chemo-refractory metastatic non-small-cell lung cancer, received focal radiation plus ipilimumab CTLA-4 blockade. This CDR3 comprises 15 residues. V was pared by 2 bases and J by 2 bases, with 3 bases of the junction left unmatched. Germline V lookup: CDR1 MNHNS, CDR2 SASEGT. Using immunoSEQ multiplex PCR, the repertoire was profiled, and TCRdb retains in-frame clones only, with some absent. In the table there are some 90,000 clones, about 90% of which are singletons. As to this clone: Its cognate antigen is unknown.

The clonotype originates from a human donor with non-small cell lung cancer who had a partial response to radiotherapy plus ipilimumab. This chain connects TRBV6-1 to TRBJ2-1, with TRBD1 matching 7 bases. Material: peripheral blood, obtained from a patient treated with radiotherapy plus ipilimumab. CDR3 protein: CASSEWDRAYNEQFF. For the CDR3, the DNA is TGTGCCAGCAGTGAATGGGACAGAGCCTACAATGAGCAGTTCTTC.